Below are 5 T cell receptor beta chains sequenced from a single sample in a study of cytomegalovirus exposure and HLA in healthy donors. Only in-frame clones appear in the TCRdb table, and some are missing; sequencing was by immunoSEQ multiplex PCR. The sample contains 59,000 or so clones, 85% to 90% of which appear only once. The sequencing sample was made of PBMCs. All receptors come from a woman aged 18-30 years in good health and CMV-seronegative.

This chain connects TRBV6-6 to TRBJ2-5; tentatively, D is TRBD1 (6 bases). Germline V lookup: CDR1 MNHNY, CDR2 SVGAGI (reference sequence). Trimming left V 7 bases short and J 4 bases short, with 13 bases between. This CDR3 comprises 13 residues. The CDR3: CASKFEGGETQYF. For the CDR3, the DNA is TGTGCCAGCAAGTTTGAAGGGGGAGAGACCCAGTACTTC.

This chain links TRBV5-1 with TRBJ2-7, with TRBD2 matching over 8 bases. The CDR3 runs 14 residues. V lost 4 bases to trimming and J lost 5 bases; unmatched junction nucleotides: 8. The germline gives CDR1 SGHRS, CDR2 YFSETQ. The CDR3 DNA reads as TGCGCCAGCAGCACCAGGAGCGGGAGTGACGAGCAGTACTTC. Protein product: CASSTRSGSDEQYF. The whole variable domain, filled in from reference TRBV5-1 and TRBJ2-7, reads KAGVTQTPRYLIKTRGQQVTLSCSPISGHRSVSWYQQTPGQGLQFLFEYFSETQRNKGNFPGRFSGRQFSNSRSEMNVSTLELGDSALYLCASSTRSGSDEQYFGPGTRLTVT.

The chain is built from TRBV5-1 and TRBJ2-3; possible D gene TRBD1, 6 bases. Trimming stripped 0 bases from V and 5 bases from J, with 10 bases between. From germline, CDR1 is SGHRS and CDR2 YFSETQ. The CDR3 has 14 amino acids. CDR3 nucleotides: TGCGCCAGCAGCTTGGGACAGGAGAAAGATACGCAGTATTTT. This codes for CASSLGQEKDTQYF. Filled out from reference TRBV5-1 and TRBJ2-3, the complete variable domain reads KAGVTQTPRYLIKTRGQQVTLSCSPISGHRSVSWYQQTPGQGLQFLFEYFSETQRNKGNFPGRFSGRQFSNSRSEMNVSTLELGDSALYLCASSLGQEKDTQYFGPGTRLTVL.

The rearrangement joins TRBV14 to TRBJ1-3, with TRBD1 as a possible D gene (5 bases). CDR1 and CDR2 from the germline V gene are SGHDN and FVKESK. V lost 4 bases, J lost 4 bases, and 11 bases lay in between. There are 14 residues in the CDR3. The CDR3 reads CASSLRGTGNTIYF. The CDR3 bases are TGTGCCAGCAGCCTCCGGGGGACCGGAAACACCATATATTTT.

The V call is TRBV5-1, the J call TRBJ2-1; TRBD2 matches at 10 bases. Germline lookup yields CDR1 SGHRS and CDR2 YFSETQ. This CDR3 has 17 amino acids. The ends lost 1 base at V and 5 bases at J; junction bases unmatched: 9. The chain's CDR3 is CASSLMDSGGRHNEQFF. CDR3 nucleotide sequence: TGCGCCAGCAGCTTGATGGATAGCGGGGGGAGGCACAATGAGCAGTTCTTC.